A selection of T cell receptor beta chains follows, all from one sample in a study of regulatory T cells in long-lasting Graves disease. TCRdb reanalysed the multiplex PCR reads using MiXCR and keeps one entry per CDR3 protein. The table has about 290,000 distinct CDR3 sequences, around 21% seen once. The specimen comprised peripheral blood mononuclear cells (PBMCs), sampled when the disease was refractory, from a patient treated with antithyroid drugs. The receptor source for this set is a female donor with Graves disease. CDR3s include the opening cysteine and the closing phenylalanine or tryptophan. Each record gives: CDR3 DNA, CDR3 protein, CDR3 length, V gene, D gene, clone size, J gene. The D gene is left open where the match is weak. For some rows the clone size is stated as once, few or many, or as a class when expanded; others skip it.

CDR3 DNA: TGTGCCAGCAGCGTGACAGGGGACCGTCAGCCCCAGCATTTT
CDR3 protein: CASSVTGDRQPQHF
CDR3 length: 14
V gene: TRBV12-3/TRBV12-4
D gene: TRBD1
clone size: many
J gene: TRBJ1-5

CDR3 DNA: TGCGCCAGCAGCCTGGGACAGGGGGCAATTGACACCGGGGAGCTGTTTTTT
CDR3 protein: CASSLGQGAIDTGELFF
CDR3 length: 17
V gene: TRBV5-1
D gene: TRBD1
clone size: few
J gene: TRBJ2-2

CDR3 DNA: TGTGCCTGGAGTGTACAAGGGTCTGGAAACACCATATATTTT
CDR3 protein: CAWSVQGSGNTIYF
CDR3 length: 14
V gene: TRBV30
D gene: NA
clone size: few
J gene: TRBJ1-3

CDR3 DNA: TGTGCCAGCAGCTTCGAACGCCTTAGCCATACGCAGTATTTT
CDR3 protein: CASSFERLSHTQYF
CDR3 length: 14
V gene: TRBV7-2
D gene: NA
clone size: NA
J gene: TRBJ2-3

CDR3 DNA: TGTGCCAGCAGTTTCCGTGGAGGGAACACCGGGGAGCTGTTTTTT
CDR3 protein: CASSFRGGNTGELFF
CDR3 length: 15
V gene: TRBV12-3/TRBV12-4
D gene: NA
clone size: many
J gene: TRBJ2-2

CDR3 DNA: TGTGCCAGCAGTTACGGGACGGCTAGCAATCAGCCCCAGCATTTT
CDR3 protein: CASSYGTASNQPQHF
CDR3 length: 15
V gene: TRBV6-5
D gene: NA
clone size: few
J gene: TRBJ1-5

CDR3 DNA: TGTGCCAGCGGGGACAAGAATTCACCCCCCCACTTT
CDR3 protein: CASGDKNSPPHF
CDR3 length: 12
V gene: TRBV27
D gene: NA
clone size: NA
J gene: TRBJ1-6

CDR3 DNA: TGTGCCAGCAGTTTGTACGAGAGCAATCAGCCCCAGCATTTT
CDR3 protein: CASSLYESNQPQHF
CDR3 length: 14
V gene: TRBV12-3/TRBV12-4
D gene: NA
clone size: few
J gene: TRBJ1-5

CDR3 DNA: TGTGCCAGCAGCTCAGACCGGGAACGGGAGACCCAGTACTTC
CDR3 protein: CASSSDRERETQYF
CDR3 length: 14
V gene: TRBV7-9
D gene: NA
clone size: many
J gene: TRBJ2-5

CDR3 DNA: TGTGCCAGCAGCTTAGCGGGGGGGCTAAGTCAGCCCCAGCATTTT
CDR3 protein: CASSLAGGLSQPQHF
CDR3 length: 15
V gene: TRBV7-2
D gene: NA
clone size: many
J gene: TRBJ1-5

CDR3 DNA: TGTGCCAGCAACTTAGAAGGCAGGGGATTGTCACCCCTCCACTTT
CDR3 protein: CASNLEGRGLSPLHF
CDR3 length: 15
V gene: TRBV7-2
D gene: NA
clone size: NA
J gene: TRBJ1-6

CDR3 DNA: TGTGCCAGCAGTCCCTCCGGGACAGGGCCTGATGGCTACACCTTC
CDR3 protein: CASSPSGTGPDGYTF
CDR3 length: 15
V gene: TRBV6-1
D gene: TRBD1
clone size: NA
J gene: TRBJ1-2

CDR3 DNA: TGTGCCAGCGCCCCCGGGCTGCCGCCGGAAAAACTGTTTTTT
CDR3 protein: CASAPGLPPEKLFF
CDR3 length: 14
V gene: TRBV11-2
D gene: NA
clone size: many
J gene: TRBJ1-4

CDR3 DNA: TGTGCCAGCAGCTTAATCGGGGCTAGACTAGCGGGAGCATATGGGCAAGAGACCCAGTACTTC
CDR3 protein: CASSLIGARLAGAYGQETQYF
CDR3 length: 21
V gene: TRBV7-9
D gene: TRBD2
clone size: NA
J gene: TRBJ2-5

CDR3 DNA: TGTGCCAGCAGCTTATCCAGGCAAGGAGGTTCCGGGGAGCTGTTTTTT
CDR3 protein: CASSLSRQGGSGELFF
CDR3 length: 16
V gene: TRBV7-2
D gene: NA
clone size: NA
J gene: TRBJ2-2

CDR3 DNA: TGTGCCAGCAGTATGCAGAAGTTGGAGACCCAGTACTTC
CDR3 protein: CASSMQKLETQYF
CDR3 length: 13
V gene: TRBV27
D gene: NA
clone size: NA
J gene: TRBJ2-5

CDR3 DNA: TGCGCCAGCAGCGTAGGGGAGCTTGTTGAGACCCAGTACTTC
CDR3 protein: CASSVGELVETQYF
CDR3 length: 14
V gene: TRBV5-1
D gene: NA
clone size: NA
J gene: TRBJ2-5

CDR3 DNA: TGTGCTAGCAGCTTAGGGGTAGTCGGAACCGGGGAGCTGTTTTTT
CDR3 protein: CASSLGVVGTGELFF
CDR3 length: 15
V gene: TRBV7-7
D gene: NA
clone size: few
J gene: TRBJ2-2

CDR3 DNA: TGTGCCAGCAGTGTTTGGGGTTGGGTAACCTACGAGCAGTACTTC
CDR3 protein: CASSVWGWVTYEQYF
CDR3 length: 15
V gene: TRBV6-1
D gene: NA
clone size: few
J gene: TRBJ2-7

CDR3 DNA: TGTGCCAGCACCACAGGGGTGGGGCTGTTTTTT
CDR3 protein: CASTTGVGLFF
CDR3 length: 11
V gene: TRBV6-1
D gene: TRBD1
clone size: NA
J gene: TRBJ2-2

CDR3 DNA: TGTGCCAGCAGACTTAGGTCGGGGACGGAAGAGACCCAGTACTTC
CDR3 protein: CASRLRSGTEETQYF
CDR3 length: 15
V gene: TRBV11-2
D gene: NA
clone size: many
J gene: TRBJ2-5

CDR3 DNA: TGTGCCAGTAGTATAGGGTTGGCAGGGGATACCAATCAGCCCCAGCATTTT
CDR3 protein: CASSIGLAGDTNQPQHF
CDR3 length: 17
V gene: TRBV19
D gene: NA
clone size: NA
J gene: TRBJ1-5

CDR3 DNA: TGTGCCAGCAGCGGGTCGGGGTCGGGCTACACCTTC
CDR3 protein: CASSGSGSGYTF
CDR3 length: 12
V gene: TRBV7-9
D gene: NA
clone size: NA
J gene: TRBJ1-2

CDR3 DNA: TGTGCCACCAGTGATCCTTCTAGCGGGTCCTCCTACAATGAGCAGTTCTTC
CDR3 protein: CATSDPSSGSSYNEQFF
CDR3 length: 17
V gene: TRBV24-1
D gene: TRBD2
clone size: NA
J gene: TRBJ2-1

CDR3 DNA: TGTGCCAGTAGTATAGATCTTGGGGGGCCCAATCAGCCCCAGCATTTT
CDR3 protein: CASSIDLGGPNQPQHF
CDR3 length: 16
V gene: TRBV19
D gene: NA
clone size: NA
J gene: TRBJ1-5

CDR3 DNA: TGTGCCAGCAGTCCCCGGGACAGGGATTCCAATGAGCAGTTCTTC
CDR3 protein: CASSPRDRDSNEQFF
CDR3 length: 15
V gene: TRBV6-2/TRBV6-3
D gene: TRBD1
clone size: NA
J gene: TRBJ2-1

CDR3 DNA: TGTGCCAGCAGCTTAGATTGGGACTCGAACACTGAAGCTTTCTTT
CDR3 protein: CASSLDWDSNTEAFF
CDR3 length: 15
V gene: TRBV11-2
D gene: NA
clone size: NA
J gene: TRBJ1-1

CDR3 DNA: TGCGCCAGCAGCTTGGTGTGGGACAGGGCCTACGAGCAGTACTTC
CDR3 protein: CASSLVWDRAYEQYF
CDR3 length: 15
V gene: TRBV5-1
D gene: TRBD1
clone size: few
J gene: TRBJ2-7

CDR3 DNA: TGTGCCAGCAGTCCGAAAAGCTTAATATGGGAGACCCAGTACTTC
CDR3 protein: CASSPKSLIWETQYF
CDR3 length: 15
V gene: TRBV7-9
D gene: NA
clone size: few
J gene: TRBJ2-5

CDR3 DNA: TGTGCCAGTAGTATCATGGGAGGGGCTGAAGCTTTCTTT
CDR3 protein: CASSIMGGAEAFF
CDR3 length: 13
V gene: TRBV19
D gene: NA
clone size: NA
J gene: TRBJ1-1

CDR3 DNA: TGTGCCAGCAGCGGGCCGGGACAGTACCCCGAGCAGTACTTC
CDR3 protein: CASSGPGQYPEQYF
CDR3 length: 14
V gene: TRBV9
D gene: TRBD1
clone size: many
J gene: TRBJ2-7

CDR3 DNA: TGTGCCAGCAGTCAGGCGGGGACAGACAACACTGAAGCTTTCTTT
CDR3 protein: CASSQAGTDNTEAFF
CDR3 length: 15
V gene: TRBV28
D gene: TRBD1
clone size: NA
J gene: TRBJ1-1

CDR3 DNA: TGTGCCTGGAGCAAGGGACCAGGTTACGAGCAGTACTTC
CDR3 protein: CAWSKGPGYEQYF
CDR3 length: 13
V gene: TRBV30
D gene: NA
clone size: many
J gene: TRBJ2-7

CDR3 DNA: TGTGCCAGCAGTTTAGGTCTCAGGGATGAAGCTTTCTTT
CDR3 protein: CASSLGLRDEAFF
CDR3 length: 13
V gene: TRBV28
D gene: NA
clone size: many
J gene: TRBJ1-1

CDR3 DNA: TGTGCCAGCAGCGTACAGGGTAGCTACGAGCAGTACTTC
CDR3 protein: CASSVQGSYEQYF
CDR3 length: 13
V gene: TRBV7-9
D gene: NA
clone size: NA
J gene: TRBJ2-7

CDR3 DNA: TGTGCCAGCTCACCGGACCGTCTACCCACTCACGAGCAGTACTTC
CDR3 protein: CASSPDRLPTHEQYF
CDR3 length: 15
V gene: TRBV18
D gene: NA
clone size: many
J gene: TRBJ2-7

CDR3 DNA: TGTGCCAGCAGCACCGGACCAGAAGGAGAGACCCAGTACTTC
CDR3 protein: CASSTGPEGETQYF
CDR3 length: 14
V gene: TRBV9
D gene: NA
clone size: few
J gene: TRBJ2-5

CDR3 DNA: TGTGCCAGCAGTTGGGACAGGCCGGACTCCGGGGTGTACTTC
CDR3 protein: CASSWDRPDSGVYF
CDR3 length: 14
V gene: TRBV12-3/TRBV12-4
D gene: TRBD1
clone size: many
J gene: TRBJ2-7

CDR3 DNA: TGCGCCAGCAGCGTCAGACAGGGGGACACTGAAGCTTTCTTT
CDR3 protein: CASSVRQGDTEAFF
CDR3 length: 14
V gene: TRBV9
D gene: TRBD1
clone size: NA
J gene: TRBJ1-1

CDR3 DNA: TGTGCCAGCAGCTTCGGAAACACCATATATTTT
CDR3 protein: CASSFGNTIYF
CDR3 length: 11
V gene: TRBV3-1
D gene: NA
clone size: many
J gene: TRBJ1-3

CDR3 DNA: TGTGCCAGCAGCTTGAGGACCAGCGGGAGAGCCACCGGGGAGCTGTTTTTT
CDR3 protein: CASSLRTSGRATGELFF
CDR3 length: 17
V gene: TRBV7-8
D gene: TRBD2
clone size: NA
J gene: TRBJ2-2

CDR3 DNA: TGTGCCAGCAGCTTCTCTGGGGGATTCTATGGCTACACCTTC
CDR3 protein: CASSFSGGFYGYTF
CDR3 length: 14
V gene: TRBV7-2
D gene: NA
clone size: many
J gene: TRBJ1-2

CDR3 DNA: TGTGCCAGCACCGAGGGGGGGGCCTACGAGCAGTACTTC
CDR3 protein: CASTEGGAYEQYF
CDR3 length: 13
V gene: TRBV12-3/TRBV12-4
D gene: NA
clone size: NA
J gene: TRBJ2-7

CDR3 DNA: TGTGCCAGCAGCTTAGCCCCCATTCAAAGGGGCTCCTACGAGCAGTACTTC
CDR3 protein: CASSLAPIQRGSYEQYF
CDR3 length: 17
V gene: TRBV7-2
D gene: NA
clone size: NA
J gene: TRBJ2-7

CDR3 DNA: TGTGCCAGCAGCTTAGATACACTGGAGGGCTACACCTTC
CDR3 protein: CASSLDTLEGYTF
CDR3 length: 13
V gene: TRBV7-9
D gene: NA
clone size: few
J gene: TRBJ1-2